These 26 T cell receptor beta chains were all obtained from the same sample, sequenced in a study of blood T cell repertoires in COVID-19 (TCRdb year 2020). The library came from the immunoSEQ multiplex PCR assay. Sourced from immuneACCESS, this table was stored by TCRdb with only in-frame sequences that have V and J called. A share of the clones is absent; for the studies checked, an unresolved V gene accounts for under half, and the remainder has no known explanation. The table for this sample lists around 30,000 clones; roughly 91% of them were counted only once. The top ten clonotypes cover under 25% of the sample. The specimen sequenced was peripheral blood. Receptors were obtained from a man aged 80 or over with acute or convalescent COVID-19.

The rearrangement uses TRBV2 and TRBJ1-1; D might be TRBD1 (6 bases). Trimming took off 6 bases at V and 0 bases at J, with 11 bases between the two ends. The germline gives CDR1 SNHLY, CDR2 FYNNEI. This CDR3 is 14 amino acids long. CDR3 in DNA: TGTGCCAGCAGACGGGACAAGATGAACACTGAAGCTTTCTTT. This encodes CASRRDKMNTEAFF.

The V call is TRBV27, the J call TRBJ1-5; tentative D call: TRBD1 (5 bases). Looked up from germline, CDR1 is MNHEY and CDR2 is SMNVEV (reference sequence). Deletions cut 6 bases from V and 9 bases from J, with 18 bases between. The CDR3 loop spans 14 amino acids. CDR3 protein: CASSRGSGQGPQHF. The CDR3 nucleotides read TGTGCCAGCAGCCGGGGGTCCGGCCAAGGGCCCCAGCATTTT.

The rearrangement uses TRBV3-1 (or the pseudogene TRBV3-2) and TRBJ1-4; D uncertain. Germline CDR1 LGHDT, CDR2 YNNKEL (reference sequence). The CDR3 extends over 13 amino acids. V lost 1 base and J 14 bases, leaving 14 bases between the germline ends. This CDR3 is CASSQVSRGQLFF. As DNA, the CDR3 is TGTGCCAGCAGCCAAGTGTCCCGAGGTCAGCTGTTTTTT.

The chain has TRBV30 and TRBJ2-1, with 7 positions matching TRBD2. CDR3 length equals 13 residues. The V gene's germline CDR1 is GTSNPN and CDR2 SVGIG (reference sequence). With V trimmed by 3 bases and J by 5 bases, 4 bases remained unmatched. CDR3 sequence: CAWRGGPDNEQFF. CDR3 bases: TGTGCCTGGAGGGGAGGGCCAGACAATGAGCAGTTCTTC.

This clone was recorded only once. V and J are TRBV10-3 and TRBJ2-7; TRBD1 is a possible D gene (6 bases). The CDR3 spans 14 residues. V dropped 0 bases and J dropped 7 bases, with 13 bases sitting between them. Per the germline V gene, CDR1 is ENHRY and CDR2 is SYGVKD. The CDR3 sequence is CAISESARGREQYF. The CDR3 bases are TGTGCCATCAGTGAGTCCGCCAGGGGCAGGGAGCAGTACTTC.

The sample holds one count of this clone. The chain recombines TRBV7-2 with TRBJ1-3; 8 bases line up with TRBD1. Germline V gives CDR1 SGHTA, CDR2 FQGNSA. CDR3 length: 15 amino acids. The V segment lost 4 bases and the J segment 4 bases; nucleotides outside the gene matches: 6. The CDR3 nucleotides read TGTGCCAGCAGCTCCACGACAGGGGCCGGAAACACCATATATTTT. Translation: CASSSTTGAGNTIYF.

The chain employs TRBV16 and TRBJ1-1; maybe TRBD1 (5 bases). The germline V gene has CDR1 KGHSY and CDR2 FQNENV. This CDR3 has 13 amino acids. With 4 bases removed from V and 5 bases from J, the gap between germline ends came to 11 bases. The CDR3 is CASSPRGGTEAFF. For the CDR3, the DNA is TGTGCCAGCAGCCCACGGGGGGGTACTGAAGCTTTCTTT.

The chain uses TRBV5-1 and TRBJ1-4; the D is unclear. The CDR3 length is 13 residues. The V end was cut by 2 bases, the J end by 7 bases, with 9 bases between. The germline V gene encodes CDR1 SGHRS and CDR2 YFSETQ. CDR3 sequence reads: CASSLSQSEKLFF. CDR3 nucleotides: TGCGCCAGCAGCTTATCTCAGTCTGAAAAACTGTTTTTT. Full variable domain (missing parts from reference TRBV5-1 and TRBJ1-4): KAGVTQTPRYLIKTRGQQVTLSCSPISGHRSVSWYQQTPGQGLQFLFEYFSETQRNKGNFPGRFSGRQFSNSRSEMNVSTLELGDSALYLCASSLSQSEKLFFGSGTQLSVL.

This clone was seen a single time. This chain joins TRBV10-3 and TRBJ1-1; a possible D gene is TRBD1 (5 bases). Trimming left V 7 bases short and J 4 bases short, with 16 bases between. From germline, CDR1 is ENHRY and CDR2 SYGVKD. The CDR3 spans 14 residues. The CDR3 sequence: CAINMAGLGTEAFF. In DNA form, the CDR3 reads TGTGCCATCAATATGGCAGGGTTGGGCACTGAAGCTTTCTTT.

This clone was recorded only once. This CDR3 is CASSPSAGGVAPTAIYF. CDR3 sequence (DNA): TGTGCCAGCTCACCATCGGCCGGGGGAGTCGCTCCGACGGCCATATATTTT. The rearrangement links TRBV18 to TRBJ1-3; the D gene is possibly TRBD1 (5 bases). There are 17 residues in the CDR3. Between the trimmed V and J ends, which lost 2 bases and 11 bases, there was a span of 25 bases. In germline, CDR1 is KGHSH, CDR2 LQKENI.

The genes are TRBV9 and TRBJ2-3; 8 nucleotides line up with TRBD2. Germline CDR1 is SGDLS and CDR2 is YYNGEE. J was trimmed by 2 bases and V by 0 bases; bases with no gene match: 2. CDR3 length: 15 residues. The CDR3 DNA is TGTGCCAGCAGCGTAGGCGGGGGGCCCACAGATACGCAGTATTTT. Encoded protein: CASSVGGGPTDTQYF.

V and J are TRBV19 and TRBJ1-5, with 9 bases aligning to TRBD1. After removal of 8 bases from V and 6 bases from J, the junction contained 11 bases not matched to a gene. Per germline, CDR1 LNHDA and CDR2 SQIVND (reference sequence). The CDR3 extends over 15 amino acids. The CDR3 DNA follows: TGTGCCAGTCCCGGGCCGGGACAGGGAGGTCAGCCCCAGCATTTT. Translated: CASPGPGQGGQPQHF.

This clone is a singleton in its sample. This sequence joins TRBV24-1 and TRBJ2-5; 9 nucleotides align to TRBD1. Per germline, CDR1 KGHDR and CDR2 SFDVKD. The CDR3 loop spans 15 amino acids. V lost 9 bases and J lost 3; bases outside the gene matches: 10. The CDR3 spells CATSHRGLREETQYF. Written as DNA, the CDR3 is TGTGCCACCTCCCACAGGGGGCTTAGGGAAGAGACCCAGTACTTC.

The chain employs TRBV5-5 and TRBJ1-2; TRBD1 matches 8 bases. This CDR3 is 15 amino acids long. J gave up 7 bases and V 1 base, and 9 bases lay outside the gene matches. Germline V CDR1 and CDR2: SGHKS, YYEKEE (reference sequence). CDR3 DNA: TGTGCCAGCAGCTTGACCCCAGGGGGCGCGGGTGGCTACACCTTC. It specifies CASSLTPGGAGGYTF.

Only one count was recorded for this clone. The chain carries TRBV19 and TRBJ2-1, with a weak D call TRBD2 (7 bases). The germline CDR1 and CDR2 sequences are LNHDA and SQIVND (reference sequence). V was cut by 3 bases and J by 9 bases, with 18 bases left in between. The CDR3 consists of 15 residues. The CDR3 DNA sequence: TGTGCCAGTAGTATCAAGAGGGGGGGCCTCGTTGAGCAGTTCTTC. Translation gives CASSIKRGGLVEQFF.

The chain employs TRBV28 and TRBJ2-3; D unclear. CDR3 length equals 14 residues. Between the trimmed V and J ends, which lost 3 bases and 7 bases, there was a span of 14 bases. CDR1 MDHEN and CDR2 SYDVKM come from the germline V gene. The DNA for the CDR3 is TGTGCCAGCAGTTTTCCTGCCGCGCCTAATACGCAGTATTTT. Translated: CASSFPAAPNTQYF.

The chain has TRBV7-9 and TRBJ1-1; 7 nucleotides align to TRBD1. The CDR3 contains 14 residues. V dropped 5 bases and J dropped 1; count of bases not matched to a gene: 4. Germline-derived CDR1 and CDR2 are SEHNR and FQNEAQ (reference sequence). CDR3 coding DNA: TGTGCCAGCAGCCGGGACAGCCAGAACACTGAAGCTTTCTTT. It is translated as CASSRDSQNTEAFF.

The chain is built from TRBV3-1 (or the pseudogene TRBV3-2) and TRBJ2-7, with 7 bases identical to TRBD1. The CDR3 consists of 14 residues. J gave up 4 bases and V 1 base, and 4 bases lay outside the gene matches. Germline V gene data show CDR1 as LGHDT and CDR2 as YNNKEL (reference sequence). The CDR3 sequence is CASSQGPGGYEQYF. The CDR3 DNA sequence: TGTGCCAGCAGCCAAGGTCCAGGGGGATACGAGCAGTACTTC.

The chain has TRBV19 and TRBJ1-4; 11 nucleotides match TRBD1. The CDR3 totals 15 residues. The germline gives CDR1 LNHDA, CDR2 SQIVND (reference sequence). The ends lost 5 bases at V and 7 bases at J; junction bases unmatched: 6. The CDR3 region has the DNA TGTGCCAGTAGTTCCAGGACAGGGGGCTTTGAAAAACTGTTTTTT. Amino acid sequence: CASSSRTGGFEKLFF.

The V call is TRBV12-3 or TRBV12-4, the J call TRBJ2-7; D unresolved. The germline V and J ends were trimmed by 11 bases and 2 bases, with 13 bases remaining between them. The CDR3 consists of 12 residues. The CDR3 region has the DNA TGTGCCTCCTCCGACTCAACCTACGAGCAGTACTTC. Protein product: CASSDSTYEQYF.

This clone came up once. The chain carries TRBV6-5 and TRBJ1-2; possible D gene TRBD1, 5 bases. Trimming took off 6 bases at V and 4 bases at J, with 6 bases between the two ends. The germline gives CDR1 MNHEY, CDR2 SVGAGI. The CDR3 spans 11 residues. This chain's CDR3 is CASRGLYGYTF. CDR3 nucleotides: TGTGCCAGCAGGGGGCTCTATGGCTACACCTTC.

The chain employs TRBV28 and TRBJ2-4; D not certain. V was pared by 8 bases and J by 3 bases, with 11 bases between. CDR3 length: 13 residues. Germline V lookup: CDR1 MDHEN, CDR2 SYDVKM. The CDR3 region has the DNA TGTGCCAGCTCGACGGCGGACAAAAACATTCAGTACTTC. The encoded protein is CASSTADKNIQYF.

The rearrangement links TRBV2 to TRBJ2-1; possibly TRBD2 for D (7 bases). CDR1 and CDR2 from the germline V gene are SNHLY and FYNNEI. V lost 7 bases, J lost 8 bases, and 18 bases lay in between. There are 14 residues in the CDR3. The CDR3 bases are TGTGCCAGCACCCCAAATGGGGGGGCTTATGAGCAGTTCTTC. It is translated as CASTPNGGAYEQFF.

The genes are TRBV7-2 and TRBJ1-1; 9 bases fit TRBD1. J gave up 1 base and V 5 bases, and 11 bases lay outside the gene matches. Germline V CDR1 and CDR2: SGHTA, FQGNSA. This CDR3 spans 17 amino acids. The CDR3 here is CASSPNLGQGSNTEAFF. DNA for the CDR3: TGTGCCAGCAGCCCTAACCTGGGACAGGGTTCGAACACTGAAGCTTTCTTT.

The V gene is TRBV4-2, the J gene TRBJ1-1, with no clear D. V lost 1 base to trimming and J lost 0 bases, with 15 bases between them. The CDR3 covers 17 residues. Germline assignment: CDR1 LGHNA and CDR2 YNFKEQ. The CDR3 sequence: CASSQAHGTQMNTEAFF. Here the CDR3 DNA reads TGTGCCAGCAGCCAAGCCCACGGTACACAGATGAACACTGAAGCTTTCTTT.

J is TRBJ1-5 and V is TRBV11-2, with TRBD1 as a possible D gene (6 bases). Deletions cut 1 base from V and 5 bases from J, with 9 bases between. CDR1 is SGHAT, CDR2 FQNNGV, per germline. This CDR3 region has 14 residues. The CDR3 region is CASSLGDRYQPQHF. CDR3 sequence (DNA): TGTGCCAGCAGCTTAGGAGACAGGTATCAGCCCCAGCATTTT.